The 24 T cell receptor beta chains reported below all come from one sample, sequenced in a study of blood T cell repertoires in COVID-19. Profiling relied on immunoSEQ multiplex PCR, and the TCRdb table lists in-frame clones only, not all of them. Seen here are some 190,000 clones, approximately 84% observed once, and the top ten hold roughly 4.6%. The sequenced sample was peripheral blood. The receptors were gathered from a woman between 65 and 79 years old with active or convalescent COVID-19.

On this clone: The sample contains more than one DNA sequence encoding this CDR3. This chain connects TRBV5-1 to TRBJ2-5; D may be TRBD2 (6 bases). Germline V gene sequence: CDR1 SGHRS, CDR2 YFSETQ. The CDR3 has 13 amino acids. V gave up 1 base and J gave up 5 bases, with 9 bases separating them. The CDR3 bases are TGCGCCAGCAGCTTGTCTGGGGGGGAGACCCAGTACTTC. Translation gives CASSLSGGETQYF.

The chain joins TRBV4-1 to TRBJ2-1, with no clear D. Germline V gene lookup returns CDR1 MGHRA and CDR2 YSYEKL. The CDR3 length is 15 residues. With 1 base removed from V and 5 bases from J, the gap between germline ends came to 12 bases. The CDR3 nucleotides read TGCGCCAGCAGCCAAGGTGGGCTTAGACACAATGAGCAGTTCTTC. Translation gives CASSQGGLRHNEQFF.

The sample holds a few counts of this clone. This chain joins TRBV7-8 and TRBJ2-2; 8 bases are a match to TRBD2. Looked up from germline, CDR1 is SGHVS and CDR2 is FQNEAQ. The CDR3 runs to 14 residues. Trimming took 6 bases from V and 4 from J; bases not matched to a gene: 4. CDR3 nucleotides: TGTGCCAGCAGGAGCGGGAGATCCACCGGGGAGCTGTTTTTT. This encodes CASRSGRSTGELFF.

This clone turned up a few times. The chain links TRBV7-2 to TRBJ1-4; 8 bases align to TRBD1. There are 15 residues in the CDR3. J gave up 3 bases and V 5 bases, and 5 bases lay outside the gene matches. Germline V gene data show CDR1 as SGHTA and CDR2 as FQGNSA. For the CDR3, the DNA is TGTGCCAGCAGCCTTGGGACAGGCCCTAATGAAAAACTGTTTTTT. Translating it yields CASSLGTGPNEKLFF.

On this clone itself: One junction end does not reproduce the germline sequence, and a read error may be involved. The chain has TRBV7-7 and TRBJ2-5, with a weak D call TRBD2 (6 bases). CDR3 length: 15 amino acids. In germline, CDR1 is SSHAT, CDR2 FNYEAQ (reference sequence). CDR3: CASSQRFGLQETQYF. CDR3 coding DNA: TGTGCTAGCAGCCAACGCTTCGGACTACAAGAGACCCAGTACTTC.

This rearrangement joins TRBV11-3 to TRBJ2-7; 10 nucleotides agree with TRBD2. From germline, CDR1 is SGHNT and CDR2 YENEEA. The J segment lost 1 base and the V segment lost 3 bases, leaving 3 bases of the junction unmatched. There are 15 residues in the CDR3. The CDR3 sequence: CASSFIAGGSYEQYF. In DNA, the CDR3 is TGTGCCAGCAGCTTTATAGCGGGAGGATCCTACGAGCAGTACTTC.

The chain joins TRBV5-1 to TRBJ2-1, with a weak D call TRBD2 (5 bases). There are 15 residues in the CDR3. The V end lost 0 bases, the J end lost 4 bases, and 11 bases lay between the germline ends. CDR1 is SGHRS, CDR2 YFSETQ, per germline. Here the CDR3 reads CASSLGGLAYNEQFF. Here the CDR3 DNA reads TGCGCCAGCAGCTTGGGAGGGTTGGCATACAATGAGCAGTTCTTC.

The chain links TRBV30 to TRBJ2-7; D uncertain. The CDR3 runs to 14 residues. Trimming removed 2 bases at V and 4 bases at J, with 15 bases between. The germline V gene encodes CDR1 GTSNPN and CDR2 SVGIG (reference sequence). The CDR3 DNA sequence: TGTGCCTGGAGTCCCCCCCACTTAGCATACGAGCAGTACTTC. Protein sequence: CAWSPPHLAYEQYF. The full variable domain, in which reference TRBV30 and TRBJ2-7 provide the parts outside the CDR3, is SQTIHQWPATLVQPVGSPLSLECTVEGTSNPNLYWYRQAAGRGLQLLFYSVGIGQISSEVPQNLSASRPQDRQFILSSKKLLLSDSGFYLCAWSPPHLAYEQYFGPGTRLTVT.

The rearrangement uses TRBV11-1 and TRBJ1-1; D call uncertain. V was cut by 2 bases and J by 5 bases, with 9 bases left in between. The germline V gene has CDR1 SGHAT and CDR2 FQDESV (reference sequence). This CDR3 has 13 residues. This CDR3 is CASSLRRRTEAFF. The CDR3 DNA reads TGTGCCAGCAGCTTACGGCGGCGAACTGAAGCTTTCTTT.

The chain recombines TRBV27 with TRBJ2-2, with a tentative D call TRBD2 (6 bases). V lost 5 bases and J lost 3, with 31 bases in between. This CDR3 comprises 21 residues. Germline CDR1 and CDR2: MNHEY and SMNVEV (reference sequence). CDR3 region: CASSLPRALPLAGIDTGELFF. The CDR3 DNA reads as TGTGCCAGCAGTCTACCTCGGGCCCTCCCTTTGGCGGGAATAGACACCGGGGAGCTGTTTTTT.

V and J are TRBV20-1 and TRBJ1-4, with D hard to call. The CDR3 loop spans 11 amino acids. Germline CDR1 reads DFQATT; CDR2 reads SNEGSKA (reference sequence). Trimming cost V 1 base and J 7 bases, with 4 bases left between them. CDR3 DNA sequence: TGCAGTGCTAGAGTCTTTGAAAAACTGTTTTTT. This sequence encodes CSARVFEKLFF.

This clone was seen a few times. The CDR3 DNA follows: TGTGCCAGCAGCCTACTGGCGCAGCGTTGGCCGCAGCAAGAGACCCAGTACTTC. This gives the protein CASSLLAQRWPQQETQYF. The chain couples TRBV5-4 to TRBJ2-5; D unclear. The germline V and J ends were trimmed by 4 bases and 2 bases, with 24 bases remaining between them. Germline-derived CDR1 and CDR2 are SGHNT and YYREEE (reference sequence). The CDR3 contains 18 residues. The whole variable domain, remainder taken from reference TRBV5-4 and TRBJ2-5, is ETGVTQSPTHLIKTRGQQVTLRCSSQSGHNTVSWYQQALGQGPQFIFQYYREEENGRGNFPPRFSGLQFPNYSSELNVNALELDDSALYLCASSLLAQRWPQQETQYFGPGTRLLVL.

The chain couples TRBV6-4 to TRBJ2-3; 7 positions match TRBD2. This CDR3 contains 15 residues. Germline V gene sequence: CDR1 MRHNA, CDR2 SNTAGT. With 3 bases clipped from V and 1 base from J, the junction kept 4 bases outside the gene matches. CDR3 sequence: CASSETTSGTDTQYF. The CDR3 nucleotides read TGTGCCAGCAGTGAGACTACTAGCGGCACAGATACGCAGTATTTT.

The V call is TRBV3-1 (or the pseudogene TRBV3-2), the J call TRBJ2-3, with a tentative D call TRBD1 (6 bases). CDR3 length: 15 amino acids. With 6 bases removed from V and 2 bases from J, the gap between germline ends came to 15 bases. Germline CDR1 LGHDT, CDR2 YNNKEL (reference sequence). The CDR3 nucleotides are TGTGCCAGCAGTCCCCAGGGGACCAACACAGATACGCAGTATTTT. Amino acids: CASSPQGTNTDTQYF.

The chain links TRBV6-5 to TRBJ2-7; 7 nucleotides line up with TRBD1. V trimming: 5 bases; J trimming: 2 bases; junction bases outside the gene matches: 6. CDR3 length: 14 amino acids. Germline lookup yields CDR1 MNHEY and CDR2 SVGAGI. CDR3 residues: CASSPTGSTYEQYF. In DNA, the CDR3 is TGTGCCAGCAGTCCGACAGGGTCAACCTACGAGCAGTACTTC.

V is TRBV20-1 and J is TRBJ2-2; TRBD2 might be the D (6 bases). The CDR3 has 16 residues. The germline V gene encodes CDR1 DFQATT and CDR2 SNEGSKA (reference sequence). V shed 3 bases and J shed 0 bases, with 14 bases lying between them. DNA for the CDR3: TGCAGTGCTAGTAGGGGTAGCGGTCCGAACACCGGGGAGCTGTTTTTT. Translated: CSASRGSGPNTGELFF.

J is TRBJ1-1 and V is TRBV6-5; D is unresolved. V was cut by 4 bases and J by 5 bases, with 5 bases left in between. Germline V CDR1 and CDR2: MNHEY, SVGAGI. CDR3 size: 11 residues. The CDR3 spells CASSFLTEAFF. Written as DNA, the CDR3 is TGTGCCAGCAGTTTCCTAACTGAAGCTTTCTTT.

As DNA, the CDR3 is TGTGCCAGCAGCCGAGGGACTGTGAACACTGAAGCTTTCTTT. Residues: CASSRGTVNTEAFF. The rearrangement links TRBV3-1 (or the pseudogene TRBV3-2) to TRBJ1-1, with D possibly matching TRBD1 (5 bases). Trimming took off 4 bases at V and 0 bases at J, with 9 bases between the two ends. Germline assignment: CDR1 LGHDT and CDR2 YNNKEL (reference sequence). This CDR3 is built from 14 residues.

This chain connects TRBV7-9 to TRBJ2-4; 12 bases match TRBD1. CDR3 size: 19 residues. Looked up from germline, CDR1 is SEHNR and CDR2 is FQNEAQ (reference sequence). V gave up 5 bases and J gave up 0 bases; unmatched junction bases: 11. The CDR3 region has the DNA TGTGCCAGCAGCCCCCGGGACAGGGGGCCCTTTCTAGCCAAAAACATTCAGTACTTC. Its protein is CASSPRDRGPFLAKNIQYF.

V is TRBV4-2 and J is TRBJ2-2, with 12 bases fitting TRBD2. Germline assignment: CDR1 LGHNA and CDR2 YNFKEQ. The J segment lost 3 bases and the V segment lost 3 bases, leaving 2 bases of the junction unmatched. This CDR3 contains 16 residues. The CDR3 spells CASSHRLAGDTGELFF. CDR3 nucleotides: TGTGCCAGCAGCCACAGACTAGCGGGAGACACCGGGGAGCTGTTTTTT.

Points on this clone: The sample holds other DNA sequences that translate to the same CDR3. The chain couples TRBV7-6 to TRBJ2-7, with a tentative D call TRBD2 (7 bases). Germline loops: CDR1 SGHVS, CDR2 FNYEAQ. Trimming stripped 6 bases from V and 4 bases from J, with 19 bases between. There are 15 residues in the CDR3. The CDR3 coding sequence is TGTGCCAGCAGTCTACGGGCAGGGGAGGGTTACGAGCAGTACTTC. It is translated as CASSLRAGEGYEQYF.

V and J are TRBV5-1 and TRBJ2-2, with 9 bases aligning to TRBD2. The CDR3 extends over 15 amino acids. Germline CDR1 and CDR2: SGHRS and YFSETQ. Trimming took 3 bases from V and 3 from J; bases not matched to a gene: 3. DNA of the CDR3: TGCGCCAGCAGCTCTATAGCGGGAGACACCGGGGAGCTGTTTTTT. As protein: CASSSIAGDTGELFF.

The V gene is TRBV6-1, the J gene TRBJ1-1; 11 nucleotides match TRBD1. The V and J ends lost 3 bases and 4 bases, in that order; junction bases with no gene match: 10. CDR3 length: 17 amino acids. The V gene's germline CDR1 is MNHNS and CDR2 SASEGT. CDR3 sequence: CASSEWRTGGLGTEAFF. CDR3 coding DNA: TGTGCCAGCAGTGAGTGGAGGACAGGGGGCCTTGGCACTGAAGCTTTCTTT.

CDR3 DNA: TGCGCCAGCAGCTTCGGAGGGCTGTACCAAGAGACCCAGTACTTC. Protein sequence: CASSFGGLYQETQYF. V and J are TRBV5-1 and TRBJ2-5; perhaps TRBD2 as D (6 bases). Germline V lookup: CDR1 SGHRS, CDR2 YFSETQ. The CDR3 spans 15 residues. V lost 2 bases, J lost 0 bases, and 11 bases lay in between.